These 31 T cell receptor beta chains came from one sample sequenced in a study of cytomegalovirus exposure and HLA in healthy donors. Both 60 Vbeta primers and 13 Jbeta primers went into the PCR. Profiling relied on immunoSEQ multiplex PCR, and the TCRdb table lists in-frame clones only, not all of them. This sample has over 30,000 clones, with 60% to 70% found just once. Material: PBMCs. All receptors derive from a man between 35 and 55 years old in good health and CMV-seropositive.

The CDR3 DNA follows: TGTGCCAGCAGTGAGCACAGGTCACGCGGGCAGTTCTTC. Its protein product is CASSEHRSRGQFF. The J gene is TRBJ2-1, the V gene TRBV25-1; maybe TRBD1 (5 bases). CDR3 length: 13 residues. Germline V gene sequence: CDR1 MGHDK, CDR2 SYGVNS. V lost 3 bases to trimming and J lost 12 bases, with 15 bases between them.

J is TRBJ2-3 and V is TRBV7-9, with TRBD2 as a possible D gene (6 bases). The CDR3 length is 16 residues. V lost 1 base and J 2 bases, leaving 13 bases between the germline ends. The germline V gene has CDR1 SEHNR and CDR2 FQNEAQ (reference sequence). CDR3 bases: TGTGCCAGCAGCTTAGAGGGCGGGGAGTACACAGATACGCAGTATTTT. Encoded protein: CASSLEGGEYTDTQYF.

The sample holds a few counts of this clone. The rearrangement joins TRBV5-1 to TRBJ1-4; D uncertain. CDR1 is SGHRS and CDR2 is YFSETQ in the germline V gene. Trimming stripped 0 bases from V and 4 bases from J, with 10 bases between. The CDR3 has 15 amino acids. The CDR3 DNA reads TGCGCCAGCAGCTTGGAGCATTCGCTTAATGAAAAACTGTTTTTT. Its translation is CASSLEHSLNEKLFF.

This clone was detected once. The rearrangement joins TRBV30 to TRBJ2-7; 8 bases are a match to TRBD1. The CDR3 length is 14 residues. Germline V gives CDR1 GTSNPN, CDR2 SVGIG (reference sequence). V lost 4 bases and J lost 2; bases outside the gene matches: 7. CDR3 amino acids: CAWTQTGGPYEQYF. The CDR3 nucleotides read TGTGCCTGGACCCAAACAGGGGGTCCCTACGAGCAGTACTTC.

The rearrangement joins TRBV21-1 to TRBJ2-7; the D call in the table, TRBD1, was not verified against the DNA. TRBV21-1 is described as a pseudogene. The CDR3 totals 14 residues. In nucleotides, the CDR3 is TGTGCCAGCAGGCTCCGTGGCCCCTCCTACGAGCAGTACTTC. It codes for CASRLRGPSYEQYF.

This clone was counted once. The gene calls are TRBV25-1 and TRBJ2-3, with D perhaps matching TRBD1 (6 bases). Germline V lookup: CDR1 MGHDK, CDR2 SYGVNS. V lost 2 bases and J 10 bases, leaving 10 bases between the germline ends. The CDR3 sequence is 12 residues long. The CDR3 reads CASSELGHSQYF. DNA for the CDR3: TGTGCCAGCAGTGAACTGGGACATTCGCAGTATTTT.

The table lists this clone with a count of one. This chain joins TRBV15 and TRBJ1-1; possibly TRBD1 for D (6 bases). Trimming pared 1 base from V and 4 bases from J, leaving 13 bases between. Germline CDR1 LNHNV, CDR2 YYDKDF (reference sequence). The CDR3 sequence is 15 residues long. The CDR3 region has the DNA TGTGCCACCAGCAGAGGAGGACAGCCTATCACTGAAGCTTTCTTT. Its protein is CATSRGGQPITEAFF. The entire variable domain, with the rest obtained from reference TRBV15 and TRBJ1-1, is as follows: DAMVIQNPRYQVTQFGKPVTLSCSQTLNHNVMYWYQQKSSQAPKLLFHYYDKDFNNEADTPDNFQSRRPNTSFCFLDIRSPGLGDTAMYLCATSRGGQPITEAFFGQGTRLTVV.

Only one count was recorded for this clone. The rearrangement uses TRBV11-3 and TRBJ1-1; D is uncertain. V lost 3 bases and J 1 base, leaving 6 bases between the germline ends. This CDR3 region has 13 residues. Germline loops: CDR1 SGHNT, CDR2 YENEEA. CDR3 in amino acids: CASSLAANTEAFF. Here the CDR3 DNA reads TGTGCCAGCAGCTTGGCCGCGAACACTGAAGCTTTCTTT. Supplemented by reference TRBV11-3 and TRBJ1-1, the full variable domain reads EAGVVQSPRYKIIEKKQPVAFWCNPISGHNTLYWYLQNLGQGPELLIRYENEEAVDDSQLPKDRFSAERLKGVDSTLKIQPAELGDSAVYLCASSLAANTEAFFGQGTRLTVV.

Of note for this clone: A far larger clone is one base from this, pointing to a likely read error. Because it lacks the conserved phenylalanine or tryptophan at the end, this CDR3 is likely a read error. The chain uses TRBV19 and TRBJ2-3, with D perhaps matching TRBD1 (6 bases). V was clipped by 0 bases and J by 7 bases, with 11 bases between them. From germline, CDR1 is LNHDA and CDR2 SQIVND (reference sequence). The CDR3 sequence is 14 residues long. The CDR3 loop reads CASSIDVQGNTQYL. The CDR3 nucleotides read TGTGCCAGTAGTATAGATGTACAGGGCAATACGCAGTATCTT.

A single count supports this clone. The CDR3 bases are TGTGCCAGCAGCGTTAAGACTAGCGGGGGACCCCTGGTTGGAGAGACCCAGTACTTC. Translation gives CASSVKTSGGPLVGETQYF. This chain links TRBV9 with TRBJ2-5, with TRBD2 matching 12 bases. The junction had 15 bases not matched to a gene; V was cut back by 2 bases and J by 4 bases. In germline, CDR1 is SGDLS, CDR2 YYNGEE. The CDR3 spans 19 residues. The whole variable domain, remainder taken from reference TRBV9 and TRBJ2-5, is DSGVTQTPKHLITATGQRVTLRCSPRSGDLSVYWYQQSLDQGLQFLIQYYNGEERAKGNILERFSAQQFPDLHSELNLSSLELGDSALYFCASSVKTSGGPLVGETQYFGPGTRLLVL.

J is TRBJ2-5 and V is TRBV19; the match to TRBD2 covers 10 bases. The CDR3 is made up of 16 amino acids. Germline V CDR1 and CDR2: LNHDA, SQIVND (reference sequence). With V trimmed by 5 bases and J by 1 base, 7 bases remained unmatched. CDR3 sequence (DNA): TGTGCCAGTAGTGTGAACGTAGCGGGGGGCCAAGAGACCCAGTACTTC. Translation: CASSVNVAGGQETQYF.

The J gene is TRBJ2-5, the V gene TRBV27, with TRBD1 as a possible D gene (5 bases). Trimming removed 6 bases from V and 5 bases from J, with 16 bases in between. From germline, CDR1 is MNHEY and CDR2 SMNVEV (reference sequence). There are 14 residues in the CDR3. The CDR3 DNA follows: TGTGCCAGCAGCCGTCGACAGCCATGGGAGACCCAGTACTTC. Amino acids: CASSRRQPWETQYF.

The CDR3 sequence is CASRTSGYNEQFF. Here the CDR3 DNA reads TGTGCCAGCAGGACTAGCGGTTACAATGAGCAGTTCTTC. The chain employs TRBV6-1 and TRBJ2-1; 9 bases map to TRBD2. The V gene end was trimmed by 6 bases and the J gene end by 4 bases; junction bases not matched to a gene: 1. This CDR3 is 13 amino acids long. From germline, CDR1 is MNHNS and CDR2 SASEGT.

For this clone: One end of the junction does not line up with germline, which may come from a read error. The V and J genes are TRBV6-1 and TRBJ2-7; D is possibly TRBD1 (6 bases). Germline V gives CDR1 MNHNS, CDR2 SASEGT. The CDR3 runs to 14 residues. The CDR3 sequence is CASSGHLTAYERYF. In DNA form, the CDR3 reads TGTGCCAGCTCGGGACACCTAACCGCCTACGAGCGGTACTTC.

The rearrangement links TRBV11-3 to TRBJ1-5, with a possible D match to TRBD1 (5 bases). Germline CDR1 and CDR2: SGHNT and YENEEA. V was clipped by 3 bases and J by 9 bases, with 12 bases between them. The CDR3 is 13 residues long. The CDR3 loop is CASSFQGPTPQHF. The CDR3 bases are TGTGCCAGCAGCTTTCAGGGTCCTACGCCCCAGCATTTT.

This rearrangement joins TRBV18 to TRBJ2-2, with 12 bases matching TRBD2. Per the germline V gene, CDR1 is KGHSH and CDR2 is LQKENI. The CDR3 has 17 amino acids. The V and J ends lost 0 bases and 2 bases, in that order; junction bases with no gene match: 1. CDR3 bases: TGTGCCAGCTCACCACCGGGACTAGCGGGTAACACCGGGGAGCTGTTTTTT. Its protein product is CASSPPGLAGNTGELFF.

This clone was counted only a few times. This CDR3 is CASSHRDRVAYEQYF. Written as DNA, the CDR3 is TGTGCCAGCAGCCACCGGGACAGGGTGGCCTACGAGCAGTACTTC. The gene calls are TRBV7-8 and TRBJ2-7; 9 bases align to TRBD1. The CDR3 has 15 residues. Germline V gene lookup returns CDR1 SGHVS and CDR2 FQNEAQ. Unmatched junction bases numbered 7, after V lost 5 bases and J lost 2 bases.

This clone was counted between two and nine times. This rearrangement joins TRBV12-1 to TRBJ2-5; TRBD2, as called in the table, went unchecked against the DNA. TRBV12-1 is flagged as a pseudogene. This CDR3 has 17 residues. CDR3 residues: CASSFASREGTQETQYF. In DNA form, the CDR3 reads TGTGCCAGCAGCTTTGCTTCTCGCGAGGGAACACAAGAGACCCAGTACTTC.

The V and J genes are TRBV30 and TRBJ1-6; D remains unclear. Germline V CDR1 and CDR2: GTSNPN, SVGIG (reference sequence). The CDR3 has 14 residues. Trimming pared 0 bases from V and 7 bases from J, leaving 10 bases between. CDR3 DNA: TGTGCCTGGAGTGTTGAGCTGAGGAATTCACCCCTCCACTTT. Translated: CAWSVELRNSPLHF.

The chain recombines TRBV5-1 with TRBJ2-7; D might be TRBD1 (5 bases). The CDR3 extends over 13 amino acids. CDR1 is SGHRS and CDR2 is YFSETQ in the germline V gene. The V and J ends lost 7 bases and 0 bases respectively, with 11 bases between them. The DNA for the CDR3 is TGCGCCAGCGGAAGGGGTAGCTCCTACGAGCAGTACTTC. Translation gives CASGRGSSYEQYF.

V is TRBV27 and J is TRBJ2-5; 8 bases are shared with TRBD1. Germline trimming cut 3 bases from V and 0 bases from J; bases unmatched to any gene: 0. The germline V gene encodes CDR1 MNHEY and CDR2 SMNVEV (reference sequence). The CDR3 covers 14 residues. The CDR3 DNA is TGTGCCAGCAGTTTGGACAGGGACCAAGAGACCCAGTACTTC. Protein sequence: CASSLDRDQETQYF.

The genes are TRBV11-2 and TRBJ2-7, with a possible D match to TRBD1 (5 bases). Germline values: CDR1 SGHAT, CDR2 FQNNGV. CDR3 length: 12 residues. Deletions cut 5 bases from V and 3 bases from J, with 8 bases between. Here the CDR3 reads CASSLRGYEQYF. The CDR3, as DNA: TGTGCCAGCAGCCTTAGGGGCTACGAGCAGTACTTC.

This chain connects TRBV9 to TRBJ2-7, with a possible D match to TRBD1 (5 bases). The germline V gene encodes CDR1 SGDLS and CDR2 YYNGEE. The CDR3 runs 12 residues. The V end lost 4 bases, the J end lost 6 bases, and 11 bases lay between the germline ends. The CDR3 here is CASSPTDSEQYF. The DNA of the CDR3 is TGTGCCAGCAGCCCGACAGATTCCGAGCAGTACTTC.

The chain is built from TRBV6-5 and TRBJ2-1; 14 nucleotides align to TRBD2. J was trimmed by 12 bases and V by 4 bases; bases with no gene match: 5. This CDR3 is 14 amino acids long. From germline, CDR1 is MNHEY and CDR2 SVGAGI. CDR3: CASSSTSGGAMQFF. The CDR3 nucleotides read TGTGCCAGCAGTTCGACTAGCGGGGGGGCAATGCAGTTCTTC.

This CDR3 is CASRSWDSSDSGNTIYF. The CDR3 region has the DNA TGTGCCAGCCGGTCCTGGGACAGTTCCGACTCTGGAAACACCATATATTTT. The chain carries TRBV25-1 and TRBJ1-3; the match to TRBD1 covers 7 bases. V dropped 8 bases and J dropped 0; count of bases not matched to a gene: 13. Germline V CDR1 and CDR2: MGHDK, SYGVNS. This CDR3 region has 17 residues.

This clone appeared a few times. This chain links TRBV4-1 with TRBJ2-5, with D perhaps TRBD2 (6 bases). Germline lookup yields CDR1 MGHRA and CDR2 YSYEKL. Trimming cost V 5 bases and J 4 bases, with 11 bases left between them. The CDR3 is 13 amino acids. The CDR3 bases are TGCGCCAGCAGCAGTCCGGGACTAGAGACCCAGTACTTC. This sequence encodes CASSSPGLETQYF.

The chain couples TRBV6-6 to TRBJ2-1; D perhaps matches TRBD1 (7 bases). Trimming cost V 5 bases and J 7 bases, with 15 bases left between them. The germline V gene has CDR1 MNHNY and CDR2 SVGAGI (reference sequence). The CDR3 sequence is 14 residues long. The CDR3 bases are TGTGCCAGCAGTAAACCTTCAGGGGGGAATGAGCAGTTCTTC. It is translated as CASSKPSGGNEQFF.

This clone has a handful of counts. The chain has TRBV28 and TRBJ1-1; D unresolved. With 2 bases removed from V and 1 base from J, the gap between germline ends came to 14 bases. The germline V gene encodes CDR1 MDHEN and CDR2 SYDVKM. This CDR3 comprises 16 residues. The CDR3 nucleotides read TGTGCCAGCAGTTTACACCCAAACAGAAAGAACACTGAAGCTTTCTTT. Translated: CASSLHPNRKNTEAFF.

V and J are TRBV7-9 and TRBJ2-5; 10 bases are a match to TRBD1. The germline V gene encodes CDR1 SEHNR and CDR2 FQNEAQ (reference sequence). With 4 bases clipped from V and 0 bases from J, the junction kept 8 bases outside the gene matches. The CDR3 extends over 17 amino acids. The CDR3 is CASSSRDRGPYQETQYF. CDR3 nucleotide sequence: TGTGCCAGCAGCTCCCGGGACAGGGGCCCGTACCAAGAGACCCAGTACTTC.

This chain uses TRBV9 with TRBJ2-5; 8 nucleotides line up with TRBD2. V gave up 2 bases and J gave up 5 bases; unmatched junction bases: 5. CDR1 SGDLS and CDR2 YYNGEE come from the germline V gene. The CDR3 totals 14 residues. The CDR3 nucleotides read TGTGCCAGCAGCGTTACCGGGAGGGGGGAGACCCAGTACTTC. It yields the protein CASSVTGRGETQYF.

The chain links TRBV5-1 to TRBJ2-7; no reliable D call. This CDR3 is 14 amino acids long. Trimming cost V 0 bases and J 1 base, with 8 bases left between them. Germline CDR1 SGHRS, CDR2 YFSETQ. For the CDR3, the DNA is TGCGCCAGCAGCTTGGCCACAGATTCCTACGAGCAGTACTTC. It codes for CASSLATDSYEQYF. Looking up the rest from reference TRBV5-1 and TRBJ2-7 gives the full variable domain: KAGVTQTPRYLIKTRGQQVTLSCSPISGHRSVSWYQQTPGQGLQFLFEYFSETQRNKGNFPGRFSGRQFSNSRSEMNVSTLELGDSALYLCASSLATDSYEQYFGPGTRLTVT.